Listed here are 5 T cell receptor beta chains from one sample, sequenced in a study of blood T cell repertoires in COVID-19. Profiled with immunoSEQ multiplex PCR; TCRdb holds only in-frame clones, not every one. The sample consists of some 200,000 clones, around 95% of them appearing once. The sequenced material came from peripheral blood. The receptors originated from a man aged 25-45 years with COVID-19, enrolled during active disease.

The chain employs TRBV7-9 and TRBJ2-2; TRBD2 might be the D (6 bases). Trimming took off 5 bases at V and 6 bases at J, with 16 bases between the two ends. This CDR3 region has 15 residues. Germline CDR1 reads SEHNR; CDR2 reads FQNEAQ (reference sequence). CDR3 nucleotide sequence: TGTGCCAGCAGCCAGGACGGGGGTGGCTCCGGGGAGCTGTTTTTT. Residues: CASSQDGGGSGELFF.

The chain is built from TRBV27 and TRBJ2-1; no reliable D call. The germline gives CDR1 MNHEY, CDR2 SMNVEV (reference sequence). V dropped 5 bases and J dropped 0 bases, with 5 bases sitting between them. CDR3 length: 13 amino acids. CDR3 nucleotide sequence: TGTGCCAGCAGTCGGTCCTCCTACAATGAGCAGTTCTTC. Protein sequence: CASSRSSYNEQFF.

V and J are TRBV10-3 and TRBJ1-5; D is possibly TRBD1 (5 bases). Germline CDR1 ENHRY, CDR2 SYGVKD. The CDR3 is made up of 14 amino acids. The ends were cut back, 0 bases at V and 6 bases at J, with 9 bases in the middle. The CDR3 here is CAISESEGVQPQHF. DNA of the CDR3: TGTGCCATCAGTGAGTCGGAAGGGGTTCAGCCCCAGCATTTT.

This clone was seen a single time. The V call is TRBV5-6, the J call TRBJ2-3; no firm D call. Germline V gene lookup returns CDR1 SGHDT and CDR2 YYEEEE. The CDR3 contains 12 residues. Trimming shortened V by 4 bases and J by 4 bases, and 7 bases separated the two germline ends. The CDR3 spells CASSPIADTQYF. The CDR3 DNA reads TGTGCCAGCAGCCCTATCGCAGATACGCAGTATTTT.

This clone was recorded once. This chain uses TRBV11-2 with TRBJ2-7, with D possibly TRBD2 on 5 matching bases. The CDR3 is made up of 16 amino acids. Germline CDR1 SGHAT, CDR2 FQNNGV. The V end was cut by 5 bases, the J end by 0 bases, with 17 bases between. DNA for the CDR3: TGTGCCAGCAGCCGAGGAGGAAGCAGGATCTCCTACGAGCAGTACTTC. Protein: CASSRGGSRISYEQYF.